This entry concerns a single T cell receptor beta chain. Its antigen is unidentified. The data were produced by immunoSEQ multiplex PCR, yet TCRdb's version contains in-frame clones alone and is incomplete. The sample lists 170,000 or so clones, about 90% seen once, with 2% to 3% in the top ten. V was pared by 2 bases and J by 4 bases, with 2 bases of the junction left unmatched. The CDR3 spans 13 residues. Germline V gives CDR1 GTSNPN, CDR2 SVGIG (reference sequence). This entry is derived from a study of T cell responses to AZD1222 COVID-19 vaccine. Study results and limitations: Repertoire samples came only from after the peak T cell response. The reported proportion of spike-specific TCRs targeting unmutated variant regions was nearly half. Of the AZD1222 recipients, only 5 or 6 were seropositive at baseline.

This chain joins TRBV30 and TRBJ2-1; 7 bases agree with TRBD1. This sequence originates from an adult in good health. Material: peripheral blood, obtained on day 0 of AZD1222 vaccination. The CDR3 region is CAWSMTGYNEQFF. In DNA form, the CDR3 reads TGTGCCTGGAGTATGACAGGGTACAATGAGCAGTTCTTC.